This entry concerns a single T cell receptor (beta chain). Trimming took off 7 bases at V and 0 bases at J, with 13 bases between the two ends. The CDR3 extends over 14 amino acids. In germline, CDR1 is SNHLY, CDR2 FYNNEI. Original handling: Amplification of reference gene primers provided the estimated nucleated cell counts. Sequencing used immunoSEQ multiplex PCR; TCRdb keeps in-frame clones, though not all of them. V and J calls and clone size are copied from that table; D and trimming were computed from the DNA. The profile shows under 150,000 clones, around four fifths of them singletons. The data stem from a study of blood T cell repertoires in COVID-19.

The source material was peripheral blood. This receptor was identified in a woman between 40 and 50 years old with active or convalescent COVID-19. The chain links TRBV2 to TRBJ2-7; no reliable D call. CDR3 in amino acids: CASTVQKSSYEQYF. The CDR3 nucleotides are TGTGCCAGCACTGTACAGAAGAGCTCCTACGAGCAGTACTTC.